Sequencing of this TCR beta chain was carried out in a study of technical replicates of blood from several donors. The table came from immunoSEQ multiplex PCR; TCRdb's copy has only in-frame clones and leaves some out. The sample has about 17,000 clones, under 90% seen once. CDR3 length: 11 residues. The germline V gene encodes CDR1 KGHSH and CDR2 LQKENI. Trimming pared 3 bases from V and 2 bases from J, leaving 2 bases between. The sequence came from a human donor in good health. Some clones in this sample may be carry-over from other donors' samples. Source material: PBMCs. This rearrangement joins TRBV18 to TRBJ2-7; no firm D call. The CDR3: CASSPTYEQYF. In DNA, the CDR3 is TGTGCCAGCTCACCTACCTACGAGCAGTACTTC.